At least ten counts were recorded for the clone carrying this TCR beta chain. Its antigen is not identified. These data come from a study of breast tumors, draining lymph nodes, adjacent tissues. Overall study results and limits: That most tumor T cells come from lymph nodes remained unproven. Tumors had less TCR diversity than lymph nodes, more than nontumor tissue.

The germline V gene encodes CDR1 SGHRS and CDR2 YFSETQ. V dropped 0 bases and J dropped 0 bases, with 10 bases sitting between them. The CDR3 runs to 16 residues. The lymph nodes were axillary draining lymph nodes from breast cancer patients. From the multiplex PCR reads, TCRdb called clonotypes with MiXCR, one entry per CDR3 protein. This table holds about 89,000 distinct CDR3 sequences, around 28% found once. The V call is TRBV5-1, the J call TRBJ1-3; no clear D gene. The sequenced sample consisted of axillary lymph node tissue. This sequence originates from a female donor with breast cancer. Some clones in this sample may be carry-over from other donors' samples. The CDR3 sequence is CASSLAQASSGNTIYF. In DNA form, the CDR3 reads TGCGCCAGCAGCTTGGCGCAGGCGAGCTCTGGAAACACCATATATTTT. Full variable domain (outside the CDR3, taken from reference TRBV5-1 and TRBJ1-3): KAGVTQTPRYLIKTRGQQVTLSCSPISGHRSVSWYQQTPGQGLQFLFEYFSETQRNKGNFPGRFSGRQFSNSRSEMNVSTLELGDSALYLCASSLAQASSGNTIYFGEGSWLTVV.